This T cell receptor (beta chain) was sequenced in a study of response to subunit inactivated influenza vaccine. Trimming removed 0 bases from V and 8 bases from J; junction bases left unmatched: 8. CDR1 DFQATT and CDR2 SNEGSKA come from the germline V gene (reference sequence). CDR3 length equals 15 residues. TCRdb re-called the RT-PCR reads with MiXCR, one entry per CDR3 protein. The sample lists fewer than 200,000 distinct CDR3 sequences; approximately 8.7% were seen once. In its sample, this clonotype was seen a few times. The sequence derives from a man aged 50-59 years who received an inactivated influenza vaccine. The sample here was non-naive T cells sorted from PBMCs, taken on the day of vaccination. This chain uses TRBV20-1 with TRBJ2-1, with 9 nucleotides matching TRBD1. The CDR3 reads CSARDTGTGLDEQFF. The CDR3 DNA sequence: TGCAGTGCTAGAGATACCGGGACAGGGTTGGATGAGCAGTTCTTC.